Following are 15 T cell receptor beta chains from one sample sequenced in a study of T cell responses to AZD1222 COVID-19 vaccine (dated by TCRdb to the early 2020s). The intended sense of this specimen's time point label: about 28 days (+/-7) after the second vaccine dose. The library relied on the immunoSEQ multiplex PCR assay. TCRdb mirrors the immuneACCESS table, restricted to in-frame sequences. Some clones are absent from its copies; in checked studies, under half trace to an unresolved V gene, and the reason for the others is unknown. The sample yields over 140,000 clones; 80% to 95% were counted once. 3.6% of the sample comes from the top ten. The sample in question was peripheral blood, obtained 28 days after the second AZD1222 dose. These TCRs come from an adult who received the AZD1222 COVID-19 vaccine.

The chain has TRBV28 and TRBJ1-1; the match to TRBD1 covers 7 bases. Germline assignment: CDR1 MDHEN and CDR2 SYDVKM. The CDR3 is 15 amino acids. After removal of 5 bases from V and 5 bases from J, the junction contained 11 bases not matched to a gene. The CDR3 here is CASSLAHRGWTEAFF. DNA of the CDR3: TGTGCCAGCAGTCTCGCTCACAGGGGCTGGACTGAAGCTTTCTTT. Full variable domain (rest looked up from reference TRBV28 and TRBJ1-1): DVKVTQSSRYLVKRTGEKVFLECVQDMDHENMFWYRQDPGLGLRLIYFSYDVKMKEKGDIPEGYSVSREKKERFSLILESASTNQTSMYLCASSLAHRGWTEAFFGQGTRLTVV.

The chain joins TRBV28 to TRBJ1-6; the D is unclear. With 5 bases removed from V and 0 bases from J, the gap between germline ends came to 8 bases. The CDR3 runs to 15 residues. Germline CDR1 and CDR2: MDHEN and SYDVKM. The CDR3 here is CASSRDDSYNSPLHF. The CDR3 DNA reads TGTGCCAGCAGTCGAGACGACTCCTATAATTCACCCCTCCACTTT.

The V and J genes are TRBV27 and TRBJ1-2; possibly TRBD1 for D (5 bases). This CDR3 is 14 amino acids long. Looked up from germline, CDR1 is MNHEY and CDR2 is SMNVEV (reference sequence). V was shortened by 8 bases and J by 6 bases, with 19 bases between the two germline ends. CDR3 coding DNA: TGTGCCAGCCAAAGCGGGGGATCGAGGGATGGCTACACCTTC. Translation: CASQSGGSRDGYTF.

The genes are TRBV7-2 and TRBJ1-2, with D hard to call. Trimming removed 1 base at V and 0 bases at J, with 9 bases between. This CDR3 comprises 15 residues. The germline CDR1 and CDR2 sequences are SGHTA and FQGNSA. The CDR3 here is CASSLEGNSNYGYTF. The CDR3 DNA reads TGTGCCAGCAGCTTAGAGGGCAACTCTAACTATGGCTACACCTTC.

The V and J genes are TRBV11-3 and TRBJ1-1, with unresolved D. Germline CDR1 reads SGHNT; CDR2 reads YENEEA. V was shortened by 5 bases and J by 1 base, with 11 bases between the two germline ends. CDR3 length: 14 amino acids. Written as DNA, the CDR3 is TGTGCCAGCAGCACCGACGGAACGAACACTGAAGCTTTCTTT. Translated: CASSTDGTNTEAFF.

The chain is built from TRBV27 and TRBJ2-7; D tentatively fits TRBD1 or TRBD2 (5 bases each). Trimming removed 6 bases from V and 2 bases from J, with 20 bases in between. The CDR3 runs 16 residues. Looked up from germline, CDR1 is MNHEY and CDR2 is SMNVEV (reference sequence). In DNA, the CDR3 is TGTGCCAGCAGAGATAAACCGGGACGTACAACCTACGAGCAGTACTTC. It encodes CASRDKPGRTTYEQYF.

This rearrangement joins TRBV30 to TRBJ1-2; D remains unclear. Germline V gene sequence: CDR1 GTSNPN, CDR2 SVGIG (reference sequence). This CDR3 has 13 residues. The V end was cut by 3 bases, the J end by 0 bases, with 8 bases between. The CDR3 DNA reads TGTGCCTGGAGCCCAGGAGCTAACTATGGCTACACCTTC. Protein sequence: CAWSPGANYGYTF. Looking up the rest from reference TRBV30 and TRBJ1-2 gives the full variable domain: SQTIHQWPATLVQPVGSPLSLECTVEGTSNPNLYWYRQAAGRGLQLLFYSVGIGQISSEVPQNLSASRPQDRQFILSSKKLLLSDSGFYLCAWSPGANYGYTFGSGTRLTVV.

The V gene is TRBV10-3, the J gene TRBJ2-7, with a tentative D call TRBD2 (5 bases). Trimming took 10 bases from V and 0 from J, leaving 13 bases between them. The CDR3 runs to 13 residues. Per the germline V gene, CDR1 is ENHRY and CDR2 is SYGVKD. The CDR3 DNA is TGTGCCACCCGAGAGGGTTCCTCCTACGAGCAGTACTTC. Its protein is CATREGSSYEQYF.

This chain links TRBV20-1 with TRBJ2-5; 10 nucleotides line up with TRBD2. The J segment lost 1 base and the V segment lost 3 bases, leaving 8 bases of the junction unmatched. Germline CDR1 is DFQATT and CDR2 is SNEGSKA (reference sequence). CDR3 length: 16 amino acids. The CDR3 here is CSASLSGGDFQETQYF. Written as DNA, the CDR3 is TGCAGTGCTAGTCTAAGCGGGGGGGATTTCCAAGAGACCCAGTACTTC.

The chain uses TRBV5-1 and TRBJ1-1; D is possibly TRBD1 (5 bases). The length of the CDR3 is 16 residues. V dropped 0 bases and J dropped 5 bases, with 17 bases sitting between them. Germline values: CDR1 SGHRS, CDR2 YFSETQ. The CDR3 nucleotides read TGCGCCAGCAGCTTGGCCGACACGGGTCGGGGGACTGAAGCTTTCTTT. This sequence encodes CASSLADTGRGTEAFF. The full variable domain, completed using reference TRBV5-1 and TRBJ1-1, is KAGVTQTPRYLIKTRGQQVTLSCSPISGHRSVSWYQQTPGQGLQFLFEYFSETQRNKGNFPGRFSGRQFSNSRSEMNVSTLELGDSALYLCASSLADTGRGTEAFFGQGTRLTVV.

The V and J genes are TRBV27 and TRBJ1-1; possibly TRBD1 for D (5 bases). The CDR3 has 13 residues. Trimming shortened V by 5 bases and J by 11 bases, and 18 bases separated the two germline ends. The germline gives CDR1 MNHEY, CDR2 SMNVEV (reference sequence). DNA for the CDR3: TGTGCCAGCAGTCCCACCGGGACCGCGGCGGCTTTCTTT. Translating gives CASSPTGTAAAFF.

This chain links TRBV5-1 with TRBJ1-1; possible D gene TRBD1, 5 bases. The V gene's germline CDR1 is SGHRS and CDR2 YFSETQ. The CDR3 length is 16 residues. V lost 4 bases to trimming and J lost 1 base, with 17 bases between them. CDR3 region: CASSRDGSGKNTEAFF. The CDR3, as DNA: TGCGCCAGCAGCAGGGACGGGTCGGGGAAGAACACTGAAGCTTTCTTT.

The rearrangement joins TRBV29-1 to TRBJ1-2; D gene uncertain. From germline, CDR1 is SQVTM and CDR2 ANQGSEA. CDR3 length: 15 amino acids. V lost 4 bases, J lost 5 bases, and 20 bases lay in between. CDR3 in amino acids: CSVVADGSTGYGYTF. Written as DNA, the CDR3 is TGCAGCGTTGTCGCGGACGGCTCGACGGGATATGGCTACACCTTC.

The CDR3 sequence: CASSRDRAGTGELFF. CDR3 sequence (DNA): TGTGCCAGCAGCCGGGACAGGGCGGGAACCGGGGAGCTGTTTTTT. The J gene is TRBJ2-2, the V gene TRBV3-1 (or the pseudogene TRBV3-2); 9 bases map to TRBD1. V lost 4 bases and J lost 5; bases outside the gene matches: 5. Germline loops: CDR1 LGHDT, CDR2 YNNKEL (reference sequence). The CDR3 extends over 15 amino acids.

The chain combines TRBV7-6 with TRBJ2-5; D possibly corresponds to TRBD2 (5 bases). Germline V CDR1 and CDR2: SGHVS, FNYEAQ. CDR3 length equals 14 residues. Trimming removed 4 bases at V and 5 bases at J, with 14 bases between. Written as DNA, the CDR3 is TGTGCCAGCAGCTCCCTGGGAGTACCCGAGACCCAGTACTTC. It yields the protein CASSSLGVPETQYF.